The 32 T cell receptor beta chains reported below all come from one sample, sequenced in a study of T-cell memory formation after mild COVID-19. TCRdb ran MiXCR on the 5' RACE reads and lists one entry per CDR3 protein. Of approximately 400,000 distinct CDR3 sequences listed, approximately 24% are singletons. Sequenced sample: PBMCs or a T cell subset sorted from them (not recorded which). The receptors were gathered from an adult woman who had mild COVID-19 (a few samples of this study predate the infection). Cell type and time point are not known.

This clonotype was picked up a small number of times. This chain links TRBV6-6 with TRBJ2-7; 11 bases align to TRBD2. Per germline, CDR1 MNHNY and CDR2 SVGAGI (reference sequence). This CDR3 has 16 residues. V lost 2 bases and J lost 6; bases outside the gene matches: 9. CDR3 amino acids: CASSYTASGRWVEQYF. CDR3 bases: TGTGCCAGCAGTTACACGGCTAGCGGGAGGTGGGTCGAGCAGTACTTC.

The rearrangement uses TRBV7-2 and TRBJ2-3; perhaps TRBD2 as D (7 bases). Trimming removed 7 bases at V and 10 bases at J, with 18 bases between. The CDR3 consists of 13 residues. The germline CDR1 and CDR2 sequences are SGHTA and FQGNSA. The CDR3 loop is CASTEKGDYAQYF. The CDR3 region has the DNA TGTGCCAGCACCGAAAAGGGGGACTATGCGCAGTATTTT.

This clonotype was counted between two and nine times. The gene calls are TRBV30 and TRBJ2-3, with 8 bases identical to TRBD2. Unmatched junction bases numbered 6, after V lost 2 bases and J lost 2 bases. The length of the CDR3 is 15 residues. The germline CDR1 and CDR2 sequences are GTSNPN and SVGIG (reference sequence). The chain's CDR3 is CAWSISGGVTDTQYF. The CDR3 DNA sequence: TGTGCCTGGAGTATAAGCGGGGGCGTCACAGATACGCAGTATTTT.

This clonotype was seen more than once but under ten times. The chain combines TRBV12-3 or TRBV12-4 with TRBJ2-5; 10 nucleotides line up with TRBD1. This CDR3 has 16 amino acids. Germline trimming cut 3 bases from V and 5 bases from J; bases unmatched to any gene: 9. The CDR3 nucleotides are TGTGCCAGCAGTTTCACCTCGACAGGGGGCTCTGAGACCCAGTACTTC. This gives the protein CASSFTSTGGSETQYF.

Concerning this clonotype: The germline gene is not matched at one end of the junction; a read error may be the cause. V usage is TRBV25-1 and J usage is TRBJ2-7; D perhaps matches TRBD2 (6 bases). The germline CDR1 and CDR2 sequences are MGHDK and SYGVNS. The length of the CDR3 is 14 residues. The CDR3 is CDSSQTGLLGEQYF. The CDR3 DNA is TGTGACAGCAGTCAGACTGGACTACTCGGGGAGCAGTACTTC.

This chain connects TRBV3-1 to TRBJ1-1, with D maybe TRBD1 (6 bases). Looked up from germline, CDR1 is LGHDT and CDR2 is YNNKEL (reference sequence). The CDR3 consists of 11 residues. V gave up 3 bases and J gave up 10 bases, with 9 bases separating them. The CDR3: CASSHQGSAFF. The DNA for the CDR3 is TGTGCCAGCAGCCACCAGGGGTCAGCTTTCTTT. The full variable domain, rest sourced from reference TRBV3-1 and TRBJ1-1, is DTAVSQTPKYLVTQMGNDKSIKCEQNLGHDTMYWYKQDSKKFLKIMFSYNNKELIINETVPNRFSPKSPDKAHLNLHINSLELGDSAVYFCASSHQGSAFFGQGTRLTVV.

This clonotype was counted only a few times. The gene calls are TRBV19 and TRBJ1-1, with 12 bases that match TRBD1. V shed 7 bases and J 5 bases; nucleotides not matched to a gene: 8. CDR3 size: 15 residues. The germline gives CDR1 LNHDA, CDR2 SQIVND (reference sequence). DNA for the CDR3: TGTGCCAGTAACCCCCGGGACAGGGGGCCTACTGAAGCTTTCTTT. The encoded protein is CASNPRDRGPTEAFF.

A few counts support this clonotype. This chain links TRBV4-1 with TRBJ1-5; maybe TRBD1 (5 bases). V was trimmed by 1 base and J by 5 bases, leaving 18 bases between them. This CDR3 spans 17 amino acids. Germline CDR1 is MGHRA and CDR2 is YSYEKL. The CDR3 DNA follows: TGCGCCAGCAGCCAAGTCCCCGCCAGGGTGTTGCATCAGCCCCAGCATTTT. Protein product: CASSQVPARVLHQPQHF.

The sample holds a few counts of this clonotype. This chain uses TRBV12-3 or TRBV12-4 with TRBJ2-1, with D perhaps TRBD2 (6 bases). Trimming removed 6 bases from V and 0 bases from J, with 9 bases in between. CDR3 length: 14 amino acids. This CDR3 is CASRSEGSYNEQFF. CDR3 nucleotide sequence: TGTGCCAGCAGATCGGAGGGCTCCTACAATGAGCAGTTCTTC.

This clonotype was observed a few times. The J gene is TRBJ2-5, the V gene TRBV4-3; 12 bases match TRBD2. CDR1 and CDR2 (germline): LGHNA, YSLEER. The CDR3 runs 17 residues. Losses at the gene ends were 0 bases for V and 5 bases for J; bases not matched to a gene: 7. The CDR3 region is CASSQDVTSGSSETQYF. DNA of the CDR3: TGCGCCAGCAGCCAAGATGTGACTAGCGGGAGTAGCGAGACCCAGTACTTC.

DNA for the CDR3: TGCGCCAGCAGCTTGATCGGGACAGGGGGCGGAGAAGCTTTCTTT. Protein sequence: CASSLIGTGGGEAFF. The chain is built from TRBV5-1 and TRBJ1-1; 12 positions agree with TRBD1. The CDR3 loop spans 15 amino acids. The J segment lost 8 bases and the V segment lost 1 base, leaving 6 bases of the junction unmatched. In germline, CDR1 is SGHRS, CDR2 YFSETQ.

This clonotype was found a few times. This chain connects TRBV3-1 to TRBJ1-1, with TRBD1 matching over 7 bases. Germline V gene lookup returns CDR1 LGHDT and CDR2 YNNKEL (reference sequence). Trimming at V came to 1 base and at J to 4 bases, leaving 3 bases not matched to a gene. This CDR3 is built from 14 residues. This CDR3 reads CASSQAGGITEAFF. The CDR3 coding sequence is TGTGCCAGCAGCCAAGCAGGGGGTATCACTGAAGCTTTCTTT.

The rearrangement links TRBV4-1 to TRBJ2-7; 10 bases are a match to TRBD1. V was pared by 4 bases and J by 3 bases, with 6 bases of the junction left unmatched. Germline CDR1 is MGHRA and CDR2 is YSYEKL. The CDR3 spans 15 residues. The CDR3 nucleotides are TGCGCCAGCAGCCCGATCGGACAGGGGGTCTACGAGCAGTACTTC. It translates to CASSPIGQGVYEQYF.

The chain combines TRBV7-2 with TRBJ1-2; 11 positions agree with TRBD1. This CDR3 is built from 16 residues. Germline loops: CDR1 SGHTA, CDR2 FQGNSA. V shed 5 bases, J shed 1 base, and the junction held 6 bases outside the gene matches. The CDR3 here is CASSPTGTGGNYGYTF. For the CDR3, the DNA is TGTGCCAGCAGCCCAACCGGGACAGGGGGTAACTATGGCTACACCTTC. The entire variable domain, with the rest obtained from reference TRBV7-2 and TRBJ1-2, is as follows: GAGVSQSPSNKVTEKGKDVELRCDPISGHTALYWYRQSLGQGLEFLIYFQGNSAPDKSGLPSDRFSAERTGGSVSTLTIQRTQQEDSAVYLCASSPTGTGGNYGYTFGSGTRLTVV.

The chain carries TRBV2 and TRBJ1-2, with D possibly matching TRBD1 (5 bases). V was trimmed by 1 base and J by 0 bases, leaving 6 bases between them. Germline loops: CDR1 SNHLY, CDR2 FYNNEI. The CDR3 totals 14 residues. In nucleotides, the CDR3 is TGTGCCAGCAGTGAAGGACAGACTAACTATGGCTACACCTTC. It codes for CASSEGQTNYGYTF.

The CDR3 DNA reads as TGTGCCAGCAGTTTGGCCCAGGTGAACACTGAAGCTTTCTTT. As protein: CASSLAQVNTEAFF. The gene calls are TRBV12-3 or TRBV12-4 and TRBJ1-1; no clear D. The length of the CDR3 is 14 residues. V was trimmed by 3 bases and J by 0 bases, leaving 8 bases between them.

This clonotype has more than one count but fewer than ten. CDR3 DNA: TGCGCCAGCAGCTTGTCCCCAGAAAACACCGGGGAGCTGTTTTTT. Protein: CASSLSPENTGELFF. This sequence joins TRBV5-1 and TRBJ2-2; D gene uncertain. From germline, CDR1 is SGHRS and CDR2 YFSETQ. The CDR3 consists of 15 residues. The V end lost 1 base, the J end lost 2 bases, and 9 bases lay between the germline ends.

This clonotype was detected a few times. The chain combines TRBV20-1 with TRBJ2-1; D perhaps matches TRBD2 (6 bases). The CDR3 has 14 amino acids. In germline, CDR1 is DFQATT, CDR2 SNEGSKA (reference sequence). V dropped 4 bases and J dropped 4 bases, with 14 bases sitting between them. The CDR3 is CSATGTEAYNEQFF. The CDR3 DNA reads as TGCAGTGCTACCGGGACTGAGGCGTACAATGAGCAGTTCTTC.

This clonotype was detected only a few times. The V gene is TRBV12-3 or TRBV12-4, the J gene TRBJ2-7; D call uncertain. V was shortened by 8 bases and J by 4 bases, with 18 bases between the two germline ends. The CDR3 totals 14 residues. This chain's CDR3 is CASGRSAGSYEQYF. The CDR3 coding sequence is TGTGCCAGCGGGCGGAGTGCAGGATCGTACGAGCAGTACTTC.

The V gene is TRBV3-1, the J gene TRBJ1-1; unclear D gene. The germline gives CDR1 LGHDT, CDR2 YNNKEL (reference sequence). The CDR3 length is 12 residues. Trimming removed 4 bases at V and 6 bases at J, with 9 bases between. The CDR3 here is CASSREGSEAFF. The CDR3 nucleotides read TGTGCCAGCAGCCGAGAGGGATCTGAAGCTTTCTTT.

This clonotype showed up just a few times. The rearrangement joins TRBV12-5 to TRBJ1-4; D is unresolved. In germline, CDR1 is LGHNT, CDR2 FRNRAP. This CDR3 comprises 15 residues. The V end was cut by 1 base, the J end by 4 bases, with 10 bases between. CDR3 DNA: TGTGCTAGTGGTTTGGGTGATAGACTTAATGAAAAACTGTTTTTT. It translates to CASGLGDRLNEKLFF.

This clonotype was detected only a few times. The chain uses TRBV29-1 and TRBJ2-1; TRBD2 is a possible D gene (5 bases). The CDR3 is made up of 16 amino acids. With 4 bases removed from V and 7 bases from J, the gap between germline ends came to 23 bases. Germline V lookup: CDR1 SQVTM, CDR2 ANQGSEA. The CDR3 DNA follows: TGCAGCGTTGCCTTCGGGTACCAGGCGACGGGAAATGAGCAGTTCTTC. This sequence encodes CSVAFGYQATGNEQFF.

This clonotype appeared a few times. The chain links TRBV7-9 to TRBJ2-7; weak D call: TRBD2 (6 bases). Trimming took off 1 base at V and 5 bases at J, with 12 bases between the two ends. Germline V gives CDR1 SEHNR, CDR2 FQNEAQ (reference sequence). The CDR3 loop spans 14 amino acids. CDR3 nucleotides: TGTGCCAGCAGCTTAGTCTCGGGGGAGGACGAGCAGTACTTC. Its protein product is CASSLVSGEDEQYF.

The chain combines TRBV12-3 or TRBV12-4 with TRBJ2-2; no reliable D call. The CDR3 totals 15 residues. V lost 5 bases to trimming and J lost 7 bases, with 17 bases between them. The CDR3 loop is CASSLGAPNGGELFF. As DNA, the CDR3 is TGTGCCAGCAGTCTCGGTGCGCCGAACGGCGGGGAGCTGTTTTTT.

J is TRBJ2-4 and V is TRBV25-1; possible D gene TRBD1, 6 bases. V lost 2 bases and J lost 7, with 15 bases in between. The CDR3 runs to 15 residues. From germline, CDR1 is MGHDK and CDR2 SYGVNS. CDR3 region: CASSEHGGLRNIQYF. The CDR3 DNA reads TGTGCCAGCAGTGAACATGGGGGCCTTAGGAACATTCAGTACTTC. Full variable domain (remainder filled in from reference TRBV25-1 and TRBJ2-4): EADIYQTPRYLVIGTGKKITLECSQTMGHDKMYWYQQDPGMELHLIHYSYGVNSTEKGDLSSESTVSRIRTEHFPLTLESARPSHTSQYLCASSEHGGLRNIQYFGAGTRLSVL.

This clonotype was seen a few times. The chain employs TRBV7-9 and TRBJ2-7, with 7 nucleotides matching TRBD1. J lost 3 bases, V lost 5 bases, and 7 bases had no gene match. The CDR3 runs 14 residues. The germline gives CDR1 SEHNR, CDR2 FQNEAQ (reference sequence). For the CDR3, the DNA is TGTGCCAGCAGCCGCCCTCGACAGGGCTACGAGCAGTACTTC. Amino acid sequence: CASSRPRQGYEQYF.

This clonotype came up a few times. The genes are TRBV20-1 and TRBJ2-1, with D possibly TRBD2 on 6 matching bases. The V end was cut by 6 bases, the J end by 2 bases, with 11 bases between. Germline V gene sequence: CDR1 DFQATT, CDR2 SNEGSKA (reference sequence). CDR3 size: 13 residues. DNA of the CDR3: TGCAGTGCCGGGGGAAGGACCTACAATGAGCAGTTCTTC. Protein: CSAGGRTYNEQFF.

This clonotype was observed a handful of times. The CDR3 region has the DNA TGTGCCTGGAGTCCAGGGCTGAGCTCCTACGAGCAGTACTTC. This encodes CAWSPGLSSYEQYF. The genes are TRBV30 and TRBJ2-7, with a weak D call TRBD1 (5 bases). Trimming pared 2 bases from V and 0 bases from J, leaving 11 bases between. The length of the CDR3 is 14 residues. CDR1 is GTSNPN and CDR2 is SVGIG in the germline V gene (reference sequence).

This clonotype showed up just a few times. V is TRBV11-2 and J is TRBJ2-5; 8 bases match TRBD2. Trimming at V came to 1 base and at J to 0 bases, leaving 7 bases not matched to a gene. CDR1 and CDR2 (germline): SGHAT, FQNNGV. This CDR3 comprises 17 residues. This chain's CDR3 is CASSLAGGPQYQETQYF. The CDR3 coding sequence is TGTGCCAGCAGCTTAGCGGGGGGGCCCCAGTACCAAGAGACCCAGTACTTC.

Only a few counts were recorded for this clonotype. CDR3: CASSLEQMNTEAFF. CDR3 DNA sequence: TGCGCCAGCAGCTTGGAACAGATGAACACTGAAGCTTTCTTT. The chain joins TRBV5-1 to TRBJ1-1; D unclear. V lost 0 bases and J lost 0, with 6 bases in between. This CDR3 comprises 14 residues. Germline CDR1 SGHRS, CDR2 YFSETQ.

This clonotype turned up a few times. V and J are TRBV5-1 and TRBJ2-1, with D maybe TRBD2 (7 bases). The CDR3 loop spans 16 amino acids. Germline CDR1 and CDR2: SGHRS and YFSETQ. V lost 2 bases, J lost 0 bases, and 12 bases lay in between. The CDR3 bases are TGCGCCAGCAGCTTCGACAGGACTAGCTCCTACAATGAGCAGTTCTTC. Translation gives CASSFDRTSSYNEQFF. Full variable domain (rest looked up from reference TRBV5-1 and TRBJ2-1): KAGVTQTPRYLIKTRGQQVTLSCSPISGHRSVSWYQQTPGQGLQFLFEYFSETQRNKGNFPGRFSGRQFSNSRSEMNVSTLELGDSALYLCASSFDRTSSYNEQFFGPGTRLTVL.

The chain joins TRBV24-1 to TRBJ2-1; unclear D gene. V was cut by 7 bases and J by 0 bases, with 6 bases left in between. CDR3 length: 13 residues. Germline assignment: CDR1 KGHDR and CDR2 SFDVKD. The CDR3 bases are TGTGCCACCAGGGATCGCTCCTACAATGAGCAGTTCTTC. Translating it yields CATRDRSYNEQFF.